These 17 T cell receptor beta chains were all obtained from the same sample, sequenced in a study of T cell responses to AZD1222 COVID-19 vaccine. Data came from immunoSEQ multiplex PCR; TCRdb stores just in-frame clones and leaves some out. The sample consists of about 130,000 clones, roughly 90% of them appearing once. Sequenced material: peripheral blood, taken on day 0 of AZD1222 vaccination. The receptor source for this set is an adult in good health.

The chain links TRBV28 to TRBJ1-2, with a weak D call TRBD1 (6 bases). Germline CDR1 is MDHEN and CDR2 is SYDVKM. CDR3 length: 12 amino acids. The ends were cut back, 3 bases at V and 13 bases at J, with 15 bases in the middle. CDR3 sequence: CASSFGQGRCTF. DNA for the CDR3: TGTGCCAGCAGTTTCGGGCAGGGGAGGTGCACCTTC.

CDR3 residues: CASSIPTAGMYGYTF. The CDR3 DNA sequence: TGTGCCAGTAGTATCCCTACGGCGGGGATGTATGGCTACACCTTC. The V and J genes are TRBV19 and TRBJ1-2; no firm D call. This CDR3 is 15 amino acids long. Per germline, CDR1 LNHDA and CDR2 SQIVND (reference sequence). V was trimmed by 3 bases and J by 5 bases, leaving 16 bases between them. The full variable domain, rest sourced from reference TRBV19 and TRBJ1-2, is DGGITQSPKYLFRKEGQNVTLSCEQNLNHDAMYWYRQDPGQGLRLIYYSQIVNDFQKGDIAEGYSVSREKKESFPLTVTSAQKNPTAFYLCASSIPTAGMYGYTFGSGTRLTVV.

The genes are TRBV24-1 and TRBJ2-3, with a weak D call TRBD2 (5 bases). The V end lost 3 bases, the J end lost 7 bases, and 7 bases lay between the germline ends. This CDR3 has 12 amino acids. Per germline, CDR1 KGHDR and CDR2 SFDVKD. CDR3 sequence (DNA): TGTGCCACCAGTGATCCGGACTATACGCAGTATTTT. Protein sequence: CATSDPDYTQYF.

The J gene is TRBJ2-1, the V gene TRBV18; D is perhaps TRBD2 (6 bases). Trimming removed 4 bases from V and 10 bases from J, with 11 bases in between. Germline V gene data show CDR1 as KGHSH and CDR2 as LQKENI. This CDR3 comprises 12 residues. The CDR3 loop reads CASSRDSGEQFF. In nucleotides, the CDR3 is TGTGCCAGCTCACGGGACTCCGGCGAGCAGTTCTTC.

This chain joins TRBV4-2 and TRBJ2-1, with TRBD2 identical over 14 bases. J gave up 6 bases and V 0 bases, and 10 bases lay outside the gene matches. Germline CDR1 LGHNA, CDR2 YNFKEQ. The CDR3 covers 19 residues. CDR3 protein: CASSQDLRLAGGPGNEQFF. As DNA, the CDR3 is TGTGCCAGCAGCCAAGATCTAAGACTAGCGGGAGGGCCGGGCAATGAGCAGTTCTTC.

This chain uses TRBV3-1 (or the pseudogene TRBV3-2) with TRBJ2-1; 8 positions agree with TRBD2. The trim removed 10 bases at V and 3 bases at J, leaving 8 bases unmatched. The CDR3 totals 14 residues. Germline CDR1 and CDR2: LGHDT and YNNKEL (reference sequence). This chain's CDR3 is CATGGPKNYNEQFF. In nucleotides, the CDR3 is TGTGCCACGGGGGGGCCCAAGAACTACAATGAGCAGTTCTTC.

The chain links TRBV13 to TRBJ2-1, with D perhaps TRBD2 (6 bases). Germline CDR1 reads PRHDT; CDR2 reads FYEKMQ (reference sequence). V lost 0 bases and J 6 bases, leaving 15 bases between the germline ends. This CDR3 region has 16 residues. CDR3 bases: TGTGCCAGCAGCTTAGGCGCTCGGCTAGCGACCAATGAGCAGTTCTTC. Translation gives CASSLGARLATNEQFF.

The rearrangement joins TRBV6-5 to TRBJ2-7, with 7 bases lining up with TRBD2. Germline CDR1 reads MNHEY; CDR2 reads SVGAGI. This CDR3 has 14 residues. J was trimmed by 2 bases and V by 6 bases; bases with no gene match: 7. The CDR3 DNA follows: TGTGCCAGCAGCCGGGACTACACGACCTACGAGCAGTACTTC. Amino acid sequence: CASSRDYTTYEQYF.

This chain joins TRBV15 and TRBJ2-7; D gene ambiguous. Germline CDR1 reads LNHNV; CDR2 reads YYDKDF (reference sequence). V was trimmed by 0 bases and J by 5 bases, leaving 8 bases between them. The CDR3 has 13 residues. Written as DNA, the CDR3 is TGTGCCACCAGCAGAGATCCAAGCAACGAGCAGTACTTC. Its protein is CATSRDPSNEQYF.

The chain joins TRBV29-1 to TRBJ1-2; D remains ambiguous. CDR1 and CDR2 from the germline V gene are SQVTM and ANQGSEA. The CDR3 has 12 amino acids. The V end was cut by 6 bases, the J end by 0 bases, with 8 bases between. This chain's CDR3 is CSVWQSNYGYTF. The DNA for the CDR3 is TGCAGCGTGTGGCAGTCTAACTATGGCTACACCTTC.

Concerning this clone: Different DNA sequences within this sample yield the same CDR3. CDR3 in DNA: TGTGCCAGCAGCTCGGGGTGGGGGGAGACCCAGTACTTC. Translation gives CASSSGWGETQYF. V and J are TRBV7-2 and TRBJ2-5; D tentatively reads TRBD1 or TRBD2 (5 bases each). CDR3 length: 13 residues. CDR1 and CDR2 from the germline V gene are SGHTA and FQGNSA. Trimming removed 4 bases from V and 5 bases from J, with 11 bases in between.

This chain links TRBV7-8 with TRBJ2-7; 11 bases agree with TRBD2. Germline assignment: CDR1 SGHVS and CDR2 FQNEAQ. The CDR3 is made up of 16 amino acids. Trimming removed 2 bases from V and 0 bases from J; junction bases left unmatched: 3. CDR3 nucleotide sequence: TGTGCCAGCAGCTTAAGAACTAGCGGGAGCTCCTACGAGCAGTACTTC. Translation gives CASSLRTSGSSYEQYF.

This clone was observed a handful of times. The genes are TRBV5-4 and TRBJ1-4; D possibly corresponds to TRBD1 (6 bases). The CDR3 loop spans 13 amino acids. With 3 bases removed from V and 8 bases from J, the gap between germline ends came to 11 bases. From germline, CDR1 is SGHNT and CDR2 YYREEE (reference sequence). CDR3 amino acids: CASSSPDSEKLFF. The CDR3 coding sequence is TGTGCCAGCAGCTCCCCGGACAGCGAAAAACTGTTTTTT.

The J gene is TRBJ2-2, the V gene TRBV5-4, with D hard to call. The CDR3 sequence is 15 residues long. V dropped 4 bases and J dropped 5 bases, with 15 bases sitting between them. CDR1 and CDR2 (germline): SGHNT, YYREEE (reference sequence). The CDR3, as DNA: TGTGCCAGCAGCGCGCCATCGTCCCGTACCGGGGAGCTGTTTTTT. Translation: CASSAPSSRTGELFF.

With regard to this clone: A much larger clone differs from this one at a single base, so this may be a read error. Other DNA variants within this sample encode the same CDR3. V and J are TRBV12-3 or TRBV12-4 and TRBJ2-2; D is uncertain. V lost 3 bases, J lost 5 bases, and 4 bases lay in between. The CDR3 spans 12 residues. The CDR3 DNA follows: TGTGCCAGCAGTTTGGAGACCGGGGAGCTGTTTTTT. Translating gives CASSLETGELFF.

The chain couples TRBV7-2 to TRBJ1-6; D is uncertain. V was cut by 3 bases and J by 10 bases, with 7 bases left in between. CDR1 is SGHTA and CDR2 is FQGNSA in the germline V gene. This CDR3 comprises 12 residues. Here the CDR3 DNA reads TGTGCCAGCAGCTTCGATGAATCACCCCTCCACTTT. Protein sequence: CASSFDESPLHF.

The V call is TRBV28, the J call TRBJ1-2; D is ambiguous. Germline CDR1 MDHEN, CDR2 SYDVKM. The CDR3 is 14 amino acids. V was cut by 4 bases and J by 2 bases, with 11 bases left in between. The CDR3 spells CASSSGLGNYGYTF. The CDR3, as DNA: TGTGCCAGCAGTTCCGGGTTGGGAAACTATGGCTACACCTTC.